This T cell receptor beta chain was identified during a study of shared clonotypes between healthy human individuals. For this clone: What it recognizes is unknown.

Study-level findings and limits: In a handful of donors, about 5% of naive CD4 clonotypes appeared in common.

V was clipped by 1 base and J by 7 bases; unmatched bases: 9. CDR3 length: 15 residues. Germline V gene lookup returns CDR1 SGHVS and CDR2 FQNEAQ. Method: immunoSEQ multiplex PCR; TCRdb's copy keeps in-frame clones and lacks some. This repertoire shows 2,500,000 or so clones, about 90% found once; its top ten account for 0.3% to 0.4%. Input material: naive CD4+ T cells from PBMCs. The subset is: CD45RA+ positively selected. The V and J genes are TRBV7-8 and TRBJ2-5, with 7 bases fitting TRBD2. This receptor was obtained from a man aged 18 to 29 in good health. Some clones in this sample may be carry-over from other donors' samples. The CDR3 DNA reads as TGTGCCAGCAGCTTAGTTCTGAGGGAGGGAGGGACCCAGTACTTC. Translated: CASSLVLREGGTQYF.